The clone carrying this T cell receptor (beta chain) was recorded a few times. Antigen: not known. This sample stems from a study of a mutant IDH1 vaccine in newly diagnosed glioma. Overall study: It was radiotherapy, temozolomide, or both that patients received previously, with most receiving both.

Time point of the sample: week 11, during vaccination. Mutant IDH1 20-mer peptide, at 300 ug, made up each vaccine dose, with topical imiquimod. Diagnosis in the donors showed new WHO grade 3 or 4 astrocytomas that were IDH1-mutant and ATRX-lost. Clones were read by immunoSEQ multiplex PCR, and TCRdb kept only the in-frame ones, dropping some. The sample has roughly 130,000 clones, 80% seen once. CDR3 length equals 14 residues. Germline values: CDR1 MNHNY, CDR2 SVGAGI (reference sequence). V was clipped by 0 bases and J by 5 bases, with 10 bases between them. The J gene is TRBJ2-5, the V gene TRBV6-6; D remains unclear. The sample was PBMCs, taken from a glioma patient whose treatment included an IDH1 peptide vaccine. The clonotype originates from a man in his forties with glioma. CDR3 sequence reads: CASSYSSSTETQYF. CDR3 DNA sequence: TGTGCCAGCAGTTACTCATCCAGTACGGAGACCCAGTACTTC.